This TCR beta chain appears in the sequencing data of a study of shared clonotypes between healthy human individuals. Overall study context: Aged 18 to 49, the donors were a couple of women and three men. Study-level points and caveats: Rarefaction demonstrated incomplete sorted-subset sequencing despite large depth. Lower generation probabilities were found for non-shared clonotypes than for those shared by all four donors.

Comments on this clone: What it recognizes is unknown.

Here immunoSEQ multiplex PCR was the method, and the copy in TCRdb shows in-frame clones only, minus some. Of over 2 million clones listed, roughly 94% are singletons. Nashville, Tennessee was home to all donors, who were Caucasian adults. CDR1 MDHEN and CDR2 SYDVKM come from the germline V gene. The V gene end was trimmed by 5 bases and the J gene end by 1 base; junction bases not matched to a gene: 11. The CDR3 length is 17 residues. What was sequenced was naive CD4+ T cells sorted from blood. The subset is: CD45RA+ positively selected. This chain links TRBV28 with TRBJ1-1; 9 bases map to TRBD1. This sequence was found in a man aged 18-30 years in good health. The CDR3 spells CASSPGQGRLGNTEAFF. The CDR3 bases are TGTGCCAGCAGTCCCGGACAGGGGAGGTTAGGGAACACTGAAGCTTTCTTT.